This TCR beta chain comes out of a study of blood T cell repertoires in COVID-19. This clone was detected only a few times. Germline loops: CDR1 SGHTA, CDR2 FQGNSA. This CDR3 region has 14 residues. V shed 3 bases and J 3 bases; nucleotides not matched to a gene: 3. Per the study methods: For nucleated cells, counts were estimated from reference gene primer amplification. The protocol was immunoSEQ multiplex PCR, while the TCRdb copy is restricted to in-frame clones and leaves out a portion. That table supplies the V and J calls and clone size; D and trimming were determined from the DNA. This sample has some 120,000 clones; 88% occur once, and the top ten carry roughly 1.1%.

Sequenced sample: peripheral blood. This rearrangement joins TRBV7-2 to TRBJ1-2, with 8 positions matching TRBD1. This TCR derives from a woman aged 80 or over with acute or convalescent COVID-19. The CDR3: CASSFPTGDYGYTF. The CDR3 nucleotides read TGTGCCAGCAGCTTCCCGACAGGGGACTATGGCTACACCTTC.